This T cell receptor (beta chain) originates from a study of blood T cell repertoires in COVID-19. Some clones are missing from TCRdb's copy, which holds only in-frame ones; the method was immunoSEQ multiplex PCR. Altogether approximately 100,000 clones are present, about 89% being singletons, with the ten largest covering about 9.9%. V lost 0 bases and J 0 bases, leaving 9 bases between the germline ends. Per the germline V gene, CDR1 is WSHSY and CDR2 is SAAADI. CDR3 size: 15 residues. V is TRBV10-2 and J is TRBJ2-7; a possible D gene is TRBD1 (6 bases). Sequencing was performed on peripheral blood. This receptor was obtained from a woman in her twenties or thirties with acute or convalescent COVID-19. CDR3 nucleotides: TGCGCCAGCAGTGAGTCGCCGGACAGCTCCTACGAGCAGTACTTC. Its protein product is CASSESPDSSYEQYF.